The 26 T cell receptor beta chains below come from one sample, sequenced in a study of neoadjuvant nivolumab and ipilimumab in lung cancer. TCRdb keeps only in-frame clones here, not all; method: immunoSEQ multiplex PCR. The data show approximately 1,800 clones, with over 75% seen just once and 2% held by the top ten. The sample consisted of adjacent normal lung tissue, taken after neoadjuvant nivolumab, alone or with ipilimumab, at or shortly before surgery. The receptors were gathered from an adult with non-small cell lung cancer.

The chain uses TRBV6-1 and TRBJ2-7; D possibly uses TRBD1 or TRBD2 (6 bases each). The CDR3 totals 14 residues. V lost 7 bases, J lost 0 bases, and 13 bases lay in between. Germline V gene lookup returns CDR1 MNHNS and CDR2 SASEGT. The CDR3 sequence is CASTQGGSSYEQYF. The CDR3 DNA reads as TGTGCCAGCACTCAAGGGGGGAGCTCCTACGAGCAGTACTTC.

This sequence joins TRBV5-6 and TRBJ1-3; tentative D call: TRBD1 (6 bases). From germline, CDR1 is SGHDT and CDR2 YYEEEE. Trimming left V 1 base short and J 6 bases short, with 17 bases between. There are 16 residues in the CDR3. This CDR3 is CASSLTGWIDANTIYF. The CDR3 region has the DNA TGTGCCAGCAGCTTGACAGGGTGGATTGATGCAAACACCATATATTTT.

V gene TRBV28 combines with J gene TRBJ2-2; either TRBD1 or TRBD2 may supply D (5 bases each). The ends were cut back, 8 bases at V and 8 bases at J, with 21 bases in the middle. The germline V gene has CDR1 MDHEN and CDR2 SYDVKM. The CDR3 is made up of 15 amino acids. The CDR3 DNA reads TGTGCCAGCCAAACCGGGGCAGATGGAGCTGGGGAGCTGTTTTTT. This translates into CASQTGADGAGELFF.

The rearrangement links TRBV30 to TRBJ2-3, with a weak D call TRBD1 (5 bases). The CDR3 runs 13 residues. CDR1 is GTSNPN, CDR2 SVGIG, per germline (reference sequence). V lost 4 bases, J lost 0 bases, and 8 bases lay in between. The CDR3 spells CAWTQGSTDTQYF. The CDR3, as DNA: TGTGCCTGGACCCAGGGCAGCACAGATACGCAGTATTTT. Full variable domain (outside the CDR3, taken from reference TRBV30 and TRBJ2-3): SQTIHQWPATLVQPVGSPLSLECTVEGTSNPNLYWYRQAAGRGLQLLFYSVGIGQISSEVPQNLSASRPQDRQFILSSKKLLLSDSGFYLCAWTQGSTDTQYFGPGTRLTVL.

The chain combines TRBV30 with TRBJ2-2, with D unclear. Between the trimmed V and J ends, which lost 3 bases and 4 bases, there was a span of 9 bases. Germline V gives CDR1 GTSNPN, CDR2 SVGIG (reference sequence). There are 13 residues in the CDR3. The CDR3 DNA follows: TGTGCCTGGAGCCGGACCGCCACCGGGGAGCTGTTTTTT. It specifies CAWSRTATGELFF.

The chain carries TRBV6-5 and TRBJ2-5, with D perhaps TRBD1 (5 bases). Germline-derived CDR1 and CDR2 are MNHEY and SVGAGI. The CDR3 contains 15 residues. Trimming left V 2 bases short and J 2 bases short, with 12 bases between. CDR3 sequence reads: CASSYQGRQQETQYF. CDR3 bases: TGTGCCAGCAGTTACCAGGGTCGGCAGCAAGAGACCCAGTACTTC.

The chain couples TRBV9 to TRBJ1-5; tentatively, D is TRBD1 (6 bases). Trimming shortened V by 3 bases and J by 2 bases, and 15 bases separated the two germline ends. The CDR3 has 16 amino acids. Germline CDR1 is SGDLS and CDR2 is YYNGEE. This CDR3 reads CASSAGGPRGNQPQHF. The DNA for the CDR3 is TGTGCCAGCAGCGCCGGGGGGCCGAGGGGCAATCAGCCCCAGCATTTT. Filled out from reference TRBV9 and TRBJ1-5, the complete variable domain reads DSGVTQTPKHLITATGQRVTLRCSPRSGDLSVYWYQQSLDQGLQFLIQYYNGEERAKGNILERFSAQQFPDLHSELNLSSLELGDSALYFCASSAGGPRGNQPQHFGDGTRLSIL.

About this clone itself: This sample also contains other DNA sequences that code for the same CDR3. The chain uses TRBV5-5 and TRBJ2-7; 8 positions agree with TRBD1. The germline V gene encodes CDR1 SGHKS and CDR2 YYEKEE (reference sequence). V lost 4 bases to trimming and J lost 2 bases; unmatched junction nucleotides: 5. There are 14 residues in the CDR3. The CDR3 here is CASSLTGAAYEQYF. The CDR3 DNA is TGTGCCAGCAGCCTGACAGGGGCCGCCTACGAGCAGTACTTC.

The V gene is TRBV7-2, the J gene TRBJ2-7, with D hard to call. The CDR3 has 12 amino acids. Germline-derived CDR1 and CDR2 are SGHTA and FQGNSA. Deletions cut 5 bases from V and 0 bases from J, with 5 bases between. The CDR3 is CASSPTSYEQYF. The CDR3 nucleotides read TGTGCCAGCAGCCCAACCTCCTACGAGCAGTACTTC. The full variable domain, completed using reference TRBV7-2 and TRBJ2-7, is GAGVSQSPSNKVTEKGKDVELRCDPISGHTALYWYRQSLGQGLEFLIYFQGNSAPDKSGLPSDRFSAERTGGSVSTLTIQRTQQEDSAVYLCASSPTSYEQYFGPGTRLTVT.

The V and J genes are TRBV5-4 and TRBJ2-4; D might be TRBD2 (5 bases). Germline V gene lookup returns CDR1 SGHNT and CDR2 YYREEE (reference sequence). CDR3 length equals 15 residues. Trimming took off 0 bases at V and 6 bases at J, with 13 bases between the two ends. This CDR3 is CASSLGPGSLNIQYF. The CDR3 DNA reads as TGTGCCAGCAGCTTGGGCCCGGGGTCCCTAAACATTCAGTACTTC.

The chain recombines TRBV5-4 with TRBJ2-3; TRBD1 agrees at 10 bases. This CDR3 is 14 amino acids long. The V gene end was trimmed by 3 bases and the J gene end by 8 bases; junction bases not matched to a gene: 6. Looked up from germline, CDR1 is SGHNT and CDR2 is YYREEE (reference sequence). In DNA form, the CDR3 reads TGTGCCAGCAGCTCTGGACAGGGGGAAGGTACGCAGTATTTT. Its translation: CASSSGQGEGTQYF. Combining the CDR3 with reference TRBV5-4 and TRBJ2-3 gives the whole variable domain ETGVTQSPTHLIKTRGQQVTLRCSSQSGHNTVSWYQQALGQGPQFIFQYYREEENGRGNFPPRFSGLQFPNYSSELNVNALELDDSALYLCASSSGQGEGTQYFGPGTRLTVL.

The chain carries TRBV20-1 and TRBJ1-1; D uncertain. V lost 3 bases to trimming and J lost 7 bases, with 6 bases between them. The CDR3 is 10 amino acids. Germline V gene lookup returns CDR1 DFQATT and CDR2 SNEGSKA (reference sequence). The CDR3 reads CSASRVEAFF. CDR3 in DNA: TGCAGTGCTAGCAGAGTTGAAGCTTTCTTT.

The chain joins TRBV11-3 to TRBJ2-2, with D tentatively TRBD2 (6 bases). The CDR3 is made up of 15 amino acids. Trimming took 5 bases from V and 3 from J, leaving 13 bases between them. CDR1 is SGHNT, CDR2 YENEEA, per germline. CDR3 nucleotide sequence: TGTGCCAGCAGCCGGACTATTGACGACACCGGGGAGCTGTTTTTT. Its protein is CASSRTIDDTGELFF.

The chain combines TRBV30 with TRBJ1-5, with 7 bases identical to TRBD1. CDR3 length: 16 amino acids. Germline V lookup: CDR1 GTSNPN, CDR2 SVGIG (reference sequence). V dropped 1 base and J dropped 1; count of bases not matched to a gene: 7. The CDR3 DNA reads TGTGCCTGGAGTGGACAGGGAGTCGGGAGCAATCAGCCCCAGCATTTT. It codes for CAWSGQGVGSNQPQHF.

The genes are TRBV5-4 and TRBJ2-1; possible D gene TRBD2, 7 bases. CDR3 length: 20 amino acids. The V and J ends lost 3 bases and 3 bases respectively, with 28 bases between them. Germline V lookup: CDR1 SGHNT, CDR2 YYREEE (reference sequence). The CDR3 region is CASSWGLTGLGEGRYNEQFF. The DNA of the CDR3 is TGTGCCAGCAGCTGGGGGCTAACAGGGCTGGGGGAGGGCCGCTACAATGAGCAGTTCTTC.

The rearrangement uses TRBV11-1 and TRBJ1-5; no clear D gene. The germline gives CDR1 SGHAT, CDR2 FQDESV (reference sequence). Trimming removed 6 bases from V and 9 bases from J, with 15 bases in between. The CDR3 spans 13 residues. CDR3 coding DNA: TGTGCCAGCAGTATAGCCCCCATTTGGCCCCAGCATTTT. It translates to CASSIAPIWPQHF.

This clone was recorded a few times. The J gene is TRBJ2-3, the V gene TRBV6-5; D is possibly TRBD1 (5 bases). V gave up 7 bases and J gave up 4 bases, with 12 bases separating them. The V gene's germline CDR1 is MNHEY and CDR2 SVGAGI. The CDR3 consists of 13 residues. The CDR3 nucleotides read TGTGCCAGCAAAGGGAAGGGGTCAGATACGCAGTATTTT. Protein product: CASKGKGSDTQYF.

This chain uses TRBV21-1 with TRBJ2-2; TRBD1 reflects the table's D call only, with no check against the DNA. TRBV21-1 is flagged as a pseudogene. The CDR3 is 16 residues long. The CDR3 nucleotides read TGTGCCAGCAGCACCCAGCCCCCAGGTTTACCCGGGGAGCTGTTTTTT. It codes for CASSTQPPGLPGELFF.

This chain connects TRBV11-2 to TRBJ2-3, with 13 bases identical to TRBD2. J lost 6 bases, V lost 5 bases, and 8 bases had no gene match. Germline V gives CDR1 SGHAT, CDR2 FQNNGV. The CDR3 is 16 amino acids. CDR3 nucleotide sequence: TGTGCCAGCAGCCTGCTGACTAGCGGGAGGAAGGATACGCAGTATTTT. This sequence encodes CASSLLTSGRKDTQYF.

The chain joins TRBV5-1 to TRBJ2-3; D is uncertain. The CDR3 contains 15 residues. V was clipped by 1 base and J by 0 bases, with 9 bases between them. Germline CDR1 and CDR2: SGHRS and YFSETQ. This CDR3 reads CASSLSTSSTDTQYF. The CDR3 DNA reads as TGCGCCAGCAGCTTGTCTACGTCTAGCACAGATACGCAGTATTTT.

The rearrangement links TRBV18 to TRBJ1-4, with TRBD1 matching over 9 bases. The CDR3 sequence is 16 residues long. From germline, CDR1 is KGHSH and CDR2 LQKENI. The V segment lost 6 bases and the J segment 4 bases; nucleotides outside the gene matches: 9. The CDR3 loop is CASSYDGQGNNEKLFF. Written as DNA, the CDR3 is TGTGCCAGCTCTTATGATGGACAGGGGAATAATGAAAAACTGTTTTTT.

This clone was found once. The rearrangement joins TRBV30 to TRBJ2-1; D is possibly TRBD1 (5 bases). Trimming cost V 5 bases and J 5 bases, with 7 bases left between them. This CDR3 spans 11 amino acids. The germline V gene has CDR1 GTSNPN and CDR2 SVGIG (reference sequence). The CDR3 is CAWQGNNEQFF. The CDR3 DNA reads as TGTGCCTGGCAGGGTAACAATGAGCAGTTCTTC.

The V call is TRBV7-9, the J call TRBJ1-5; 11 bases map to TRBD1. V was clipped by 5 bases and J by 5 bases; unmatched bases: 11. CDR3 size: 17 residues. Germline CDR1 reads SEHNR; CDR2 reads FQNEAQ (reference sequence). CDR3 residues: CASSHGQGARLDQPQHF. DNA of the CDR3: TGTGCCAGCAGCCATGGACAGGGGGCGAGGTTGGATCAGCCCCAGCATTTT.

This chain connects TRBV5-4 to TRBJ2-7; 7 bases match TRBD2. Germline V gene sequence: CDR1 SGHNT, CDR2 YYREEE (reference sequence). V gave up 2 bases and J gave up 5 bases; unmatched junction bases: 10. The CDR3 contains 15 residues. CDR3 bases: TGTGCCAGCAGCTTTGTAGCGGGCCCTGAGAACGAGCAGTACTTC. It translates to CASSFVAGPENEQYF. The variable domain in full, with the rest retrieved from reference TRBV5-4 and TRBJ2-7, is ETGVTQSPTHLIKTRGQQVTLRCSSQSGHNTVSWYQQALGQGPQFIFQYYREEENGRGNFPPRFSGLQFPNYSSELNVNALELDDSALYLCASSFVAGPENEQYFGPGTRLTVT.

This clone was counted only a few times. This chain uses TRBV28 with TRBJ2-7; 9 nucleotides align to TRBD1. With V trimmed by 3 bases and J by 4 bases, 13 bases remained unmatched. The CDR3 runs 17 residues. Germline V gene lookup returns CDR1 MDHEN and CDR2 SYDVKM. The DNA of the CDR3 is TGTGCCAGCAGTTTCTCATCGGCCGGGACAGGGATGTACGAGCAGTACTTC. Protein sequence: CASSFSSAGTGMYEQYF.

The rearrangement joins TRBV27 to TRBJ2-7; TRBD2 matches at 7 bases. V trimming: 5 bases; J trimming: 0 bases; junction bases outside the gene matches: 1. The CDR3 runs 13 residues. From germline, CDR1 is MNHEY and CDR2 SMNVEV (reference sequence). The CDR3 here is CASSREDSYEQYF. As DNA, the CDR3 is TGTGCCAGCAGTCGGGAGGACTCCTACGAGCAGTACTTC.